This T cell receptor (beta chain) came from a study of shared T cell receptors in the human thymus (TCRdb year 2021). The study in broad terms: The study examined how self-reactive, shared T-cell receptor alpha chains are generated in the human thymus.

The method was the immunoSEQ multiplex PCR assay. TCRdb carries this immuneACCESS record with in-frame sequences only. Its versions omit some clonotypes, under half of them owing to an unresolved V gene in the studies checked, with the rest unexplained. A total of roughly 660,000 clones appear in this sample, around 87% of them only once. Around 0.01% of the sample belongs to the ten largest clones. CDR1 and CDR2, per the germline V gene, are LGHNA and YNFKEQ. V lost 4 bases and J lost 5 bases; the stretch between them is 24 bases long. Including the terminal cysteine and phenylalanine, the CDR3 comprises 18 residues. CDR3 DNA only is kept here, 54 bases in frame from base 1. A remark on this clone: Its target antigen remains unknown. Base qualities are not recorded, but no much larger clone differs from it by a single base.

Separately, the same data were catalogued under a study of human thymus T cells. As the second study states: Donors were immunologically healthy infants undergoing open corrective cardiac surgery for congenital heart defects in Finland. Thymus tissue was obtained as surgical resects removed during corrective cardiac surgery. Usage of V and J gene segments appeared to be biased in both the thymic and the peripheral blood repertoires. The related research reported highly overlapping thymic TCR repertoires among unrelated individuals. The study described the TCR alpha and beta repertoires in under 10 infant thymus samples and a few matching peripheral blood samples. Donor ages ranged from roughly 7 to 250 days, and the cohort comprised roughly six male and a couple of female infants. Thymocytes were mechanically released from the tissue and were stored as pellets of about 9-33 million cells at -70 degrees C. A QIAsymphony instrument was used to extract genomic DNA from frozen cell pellets. Using the immunoSEQ multiplex PCR assay, the TCRB and TCRAD loci were amplified from a standardized quantity of quality-controlled genomic DNA. Amplicons spanned the V(D)J region at a length sufficient to cover the CDR3 and identify V and J genes. The amplicons were sequenced on an Illumina platform via the commercial immunoSEQ service. Corrections for primer bias and sequencing errors followed previously described methods, while TCRAD and TCRB definitions were based on the IMGT database. Repertoires were analysed with immunoSEQ Analyzer 3.0 and VDJTools, covering basic statistics, V/J segment usage, diversity estimates, rarefaction and pairwise overlap. To estimate diversity, the Chao1, ChaoE, Efron-Thisted, Shannon and inverse Simpson indices were applied, and diversity was also estimated on datasets down-sampled to the smallest sample. Repertoire overlap was determined by strict matching of CDR3 nucleotide sequence, V gene and J gene, and Jaccard-based multidimensional scaling clustering was applied. Thymus samples yielded on average approximately 860,000 unique TCRB clonotypes, compared with 75,000 to 85,000 from blood samples.

The TCR comes from a boy younger than two with a congenital heart defect. Donor details come from another sample of the same person, matched by shared clones. The sequence is built from TRBV4-2 and TRBJ1-5; perhaps TRBD1 is the D gene, with 5 bases matching. Sequencing used thymocytes. In nucleotide form, the sequence is TGTGCCAGCAGCCCATTTACCCCACCAGGGATCGACTATCAGCCCCAGCATTTT. Translated, it gives CASSPFTPPGIDYQPQHF.